The T cell receptor (beta chain) described here comes from a study of Graves' ophthalmopathy and Graves' hyperthyroidism. RNA transcripts were the source from which TCR beta CDR3 regions were amplified. RT-PCR with HTBI primers came first, then second-round multiplex PCR. TCRdb called the multiplex PCR reads again in MiXCR, with one record for every CDR3 protein. The sample consists of about 210,000 distinct CDR3 sequences, 25% to 30% of them appearing once. Pregnancy or lactation, uncontrolled infections and other autoimmune diseases were grounds for excluding patients. PBMCs came from 10 ml of fresh peripheral blood. Study-wide results and limits: Among expanded thyroid clonotypes above 0.001 frequency, most also occurred in blood. With over 85% sensitivity and roughly 80% specificity, a 13-signature model separated ophthalmopathy from stable hyperthyroidism.

Germline assignment: CDR1 LGHNA and CDR2 YSLEER. The CDR3 totals 13 residues. V was clipped by 0 bases and J by 7 bases, with 7 bases between them. Worth noting for this clonotype: Antigen specificity is unknown.

The V call is TRBV4-3, the J call TRBJ1-3; D possibly corresponds to TRBD1 (6 bases). Sequencing was carried out using peripheral blood. The sequence was collected from a man aged 45-65 years with Graves' ophthalmopathy. The CDR3 nucleotides are TGCGCCAGCAGCCAAGACAGGGGTAACACCATATATTTT. Its protein is CASSQDRGNTIYF.